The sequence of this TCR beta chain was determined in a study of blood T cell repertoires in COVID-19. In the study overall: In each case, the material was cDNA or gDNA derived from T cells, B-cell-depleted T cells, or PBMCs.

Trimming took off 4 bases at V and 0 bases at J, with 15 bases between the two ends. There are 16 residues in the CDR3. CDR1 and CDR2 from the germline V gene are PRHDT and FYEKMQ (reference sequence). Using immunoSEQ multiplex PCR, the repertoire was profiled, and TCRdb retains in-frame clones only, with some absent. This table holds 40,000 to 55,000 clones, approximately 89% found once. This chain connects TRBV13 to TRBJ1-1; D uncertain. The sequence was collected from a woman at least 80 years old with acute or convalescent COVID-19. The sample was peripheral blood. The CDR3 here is CASSSLAGLLNTEAFF. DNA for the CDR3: TGTGCCAGCAGCTCTCTCGCTGGCCTGCTGAACACTGAAGCTTTCTTT.